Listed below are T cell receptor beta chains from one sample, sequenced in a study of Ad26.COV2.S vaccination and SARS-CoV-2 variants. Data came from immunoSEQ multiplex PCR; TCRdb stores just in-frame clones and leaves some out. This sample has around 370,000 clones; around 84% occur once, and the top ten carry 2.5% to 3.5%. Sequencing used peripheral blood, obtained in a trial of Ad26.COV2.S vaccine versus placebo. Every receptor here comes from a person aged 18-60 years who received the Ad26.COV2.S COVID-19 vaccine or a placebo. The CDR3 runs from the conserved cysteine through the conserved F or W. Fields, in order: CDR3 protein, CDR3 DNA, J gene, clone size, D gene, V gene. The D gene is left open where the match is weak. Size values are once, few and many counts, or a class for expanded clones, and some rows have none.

CASSFGGGAYEQYF,TGTGCCAGCAGCTTTGGCGGGGGGGCCTACGAGCAGTACTTC,TRBJ2-7,.,TRBD2,TRBV11-2
CASSSVGPPTYTGELFF,TGTGCCAGCAGTTCCGTGGGGCCTCCCACCTACACCGGGGAGCTGTTTTTT,TRBJ2-2,.,.,TRBV28
CASSPGTANNSPLHF,TGTGCCAGCAGCCCCGGGACAGCAAATAATTCACCCCTCCACTTT,TRBJ1-6,.,TRBD1,TRBV11-2
CASRAEGSSYNQPQHF,TGTGCCAGCAGGGCCGAGGGCAGTTCCTACAATCAGCCCCAGCATTTT,TRBJ1-5,.,.,TRBV28
CASSIALQAASYEQYF,TGTGCCAGTAGTATAGCGTTACAGGCGGCGAGTTACGAGCAGTACTTC,TRBJ2-7,.,.,TRBV19
CASSSPGLAVDTQYF,TGTGCCAGCAGCTCCCCGGGACTAGCGGTCGATACGCAGTATTTT,TRBJ2-3,.,TRBD2,TRBV7-2
CATSDLKWEDRGRWGSGNTIYF,TGTGCCACCAGTGATTTAAAATGGGAGGACAGGGGGCGTTGGGGGTCTGGAAACACCATATATTTT,TRBJ1-3,.,TRBD1,TRBV24-1
CASRSLAGSDTQYF,TGTGCCAGCAGAAGCCTAGCGGGGTCAGATACGCAGTATTTT,TRBJ2-3,.,TRBD2,TRBV6-5
CASSSGRGIQETQYF,TGCGCCAGCAGCTCTGGTAGGGGGATACAAGAGACCCAGTACTTC,TRBJ2-5,once,.,TRBV5-1
CASSPSIAGPGGTGELFF,TGTGCCAGCTCACCATCCATAGCGGGGCCCGGTGGGACCGGGGAGCTGTTTTTT,TRBJ2-2,.,TRBD2,TRBV18
CASSPAGTGNNSPLHF,TGTGCCAGCAGTCCCGCCGGGACAGGGAATAATTCACCCCTCCACTTT,TRBJ1-6,.,TRBD1,TRBV28
CASSTVLENSDTQYF,TGTGCCAGCAGCACCGTCCTAGAAAACTCAGATACGCAGTATTTT,TRBJ2-3,.,.,TRBV6-2/TRBV6-3
CASSQEIGQGETQYF,TGCGCCAGCAGCCAAGAAATCGGACAGGGCGAGACCCAGTACTTC,TRBJ2-5,once,TRBD1,TRBV4-1
CASSLGGLAGGQETQYF,TGTGCCAGCAGCTTAGGTGGACTAGCGGGGGGTCAAGAGACCCAGTACTTC,TRBJ2-5,.,TRBD2,TRBV7-2
CASSVAGAGDTQYF,TGTGCCAGCAGTGTAGCGGGGGCCGGGGATACGCAGTATTTT,TRBJ2-3,.,TRBD2,TRBV2